A single sample is the source of the 20 T cell receptor beta chains below, sequenced in a study of T-cell memory formation after mild COVID-19. TCRdb analysed the 5' RACE reads with MiXCR anew, one entry per CDR3 protein. The profile covers about 170,000 distinct CDR3 sequences, with 13% appearing a single time and 2.5% to 3.5% taken by the ten largest. The sequenced material came from PBMCs or a T cell subset sorted from them (not recorded which). The receptors were sampled from a man between 18 and 35 years old who had mild COVID-19 (a few samples of this study predate the infection). Cell type and time point are not known.

The chain joins TRBV30 to TRBJ2-1; 10 bases align to TRBD2. CDR3 length equals 14 residues. V shed 2 bases, J shed 6 bases, and the junction held 4 bases outside the gene matches. Germline V lookup: CDR1 GTSNPN, CDR2 SVGIG (reference sequence). CDR3: CAWSPLAGANEQFF. In DNA, the CDR3 is TGTGCCTGGAGTCCGCTAGCGGGGGCCAATGAGCAGTTCTTC. Together with reference TRBV30 and TRBJ2-1, the CDR3 gives the full variable domain: SQTIHQWPATLVQPVGSPLSLECTVEGTSNPNLYWYRQAAGRGLQLLFYSVGIGQISSEVPQNLSASRPQDRQFILSSKKLLLSDSGFYLCAWSPLAGANEQFFGPGTRLTVL.

This clonotype was seen a few times. The genes are TRBV20-1 and TRBJ1-5; D is possibly TRBD1 (6 bases). V shed 1 base and J shed 7 bases, with 14 bases lying between them. The CDR3 spans 14 residues. Germline CDR1 reads DFQATT; CDR2 reads SNEGSKA (reference sequence). CDR3 DNA: TGCAGTGCTAGAGGCGGCAGGGGAAGACAGCCCCAGCATTTT. Amino acid sequence: CSARGGRGRQPQHF.

V gene TRBV7-6 combines with J gene TRBJ2-2; D possibly uses TRBD1 or TRBD2 (6 bases each). CDR3 length equals 15 residues. V was clipped by 5 bases and J by 4 bases, with 14 bases between them. Germline loops: CDR1 SGHVS, CDR2 FNYEAQ. This chain's CDR3 is CASSRGRGFTGELFF. DNA of the CDR3: TGTGCCAGCAGCCGGGGGCGCGGGTTCACCGGGGAGCTGTTTTTT.

This chain joins TRBV9 and TRBJ2-3; D is ambiguous. Germline CDR1 reads SGDLS; CDR2 reads YYNGEE. The ends were cut back, 0 bases at V and 1 base at J, with 9 bases in the middle. CDR3 length: 15 residues. CDR3 coding DNA: TGTGCCAGCAGCGTAGCTGAGCAGGGCACAGATACGCAGTATTTT. The encoded protein is CASSVAEQGTDTQYF.

This chain joins TRBV7-2 and TRBJ2-5, with a weak D call TRBD2 (6 bases). Germline V gene sequence: CDR1 SGHTA, CDR2 FQGNSA. The CDR3 is 15 residues long. With 3 bases removed from V and 4 bases from J, the gap between germline ends came to 15 bases. The CDR3 bases are TGTGCCAGCAGCTTGACTAGTCAAAGGGGAGAGACCCAGTACTTC. Its translation is CASSLTSQRGETQYF.

V usage is TRBV10-3 and J usage is TRBJ2-1; D tentatively reads TRBD1 or TRBD2 (5 bases each). Germline loops: CDR1 ENHRY, CDR2 SYGVKD. This CDR3 has 19 residues. V was cut by 7 bases and J by 0 bases, with 25 bases left in between. In nucleotides, the CDR3 is TGTGCCATCAATTCCGGGCCGGGACGGTCGAGGGGCTCCTACAATGAGCAGTTCTTC. Its protein is CAINSGPGRSRGSYNEQFF.

This chain uses TRBV5-1 with TRBJ1-3; D is possibly TRBD1 (6 bases). CDR1 and CDR2 from the germline V gene are SGHRS and YFSETQ. Trimming shortened V by 4 bases and J by 1 base, and 12 bases separated the two germline ends. CDR3 length equals 15 residues. The CDR3 loop reads CASSTYTGSGNTIYF. The CDR3 DNA sequence: TGCGCCAGCAGCACCTACACAGGGTCTGGAAACACCATATATTTT.

The CDR3 spells CASSLLGRGDTEAFF. DNA for the CDR3: TGCGCCAGCAGCTTGCTCGGCAGGGGGGACACTGAAGCTTTCTTT. The chain is built from TRBV5-1 and TRBJ1-1; 7 positions agree with TRBD1. The V gene end was trimmed by 1 base and the J gene end by 3 bases; junction bases not matched to a gene: 6. Germline CDR1 reads SGHRS; CDR2 reads YFSETQ. The CDR3 length is 15 residues. The full variable domain, completed using reference TRBV5-1 and TRBJ1-1, is KAGVTQTPRYLIKTRGQQVTLSCSPISGHRSVSWYQQTPGQGLQFLFEYFSETQRNKGNFPGRFSGRQFSNSRSEMNVSTLELGDSALYLCASSLLGRGDTEAFFGQGTRLTVV.

V gene TRBV12-3 or TRBV12-4 combines with J gene TRBJ1-5; D uncertain. The CDR3 covers 14 residues. The V end lost 3 bases, the J end lost 2 bases, and 8 bases lay between the germline ends. The CDR3 loop reads CASSFVGRNQPQHF. CDR3 coding DNA: TGTGCCAGCAGTTTCGTCGGGCGCAATCAGCCCCAGCATTTT.

This clonotype has more than one count but fewer than ten. The V gene is TRBV5-5, the J gene TRBJ2-1; D perhaps matches TRBD2 (5 bases). V gave up 2 bases and J gave up 9 bases, with 12 bases separating them. The CDR3 length is 13 residues. Germline CDR1 and CDR2: SGHKS and YYEKEE (reference sequence). CDR3 bases: TGTGCCAGCAGCTTTAACAGCGGCGCTGAGCAGTTCTTC. It codes for CASSFNSGAEQFF.

The chain joins TRBV7-8 to TRBJ2-1, with 8 bases identical to TRBD1. CDR1 is SGHVS and CDR2 is FQNEAQ in the germline V gene. J gave up 5 bases and V 5 bases, and 11 bases lay outside the gene matches. The CDR3 runs to 16 residues. The chain's CDR3 is CASSPRRQGPHNEQFF. In DNA, the CDR3 is TGTGCCAGCAGCCCGAGGAGACAGGGGCCTCACAATGAGCAGTTCTTC.

This clonotype was seen at least ten times. This sequence joins TRBV4-1 and TRBJ2-6; D not resolved. The V end lost 2 bases, the J end lost 0 bases, and 5 bases lay between the germline ends. The CDR3 extends over 15 amino acids. Germline V gene sequence: CDR1 MGHRA, CDR2 YSYEKL. The CDR3 DNA sequence: TGCGCCAGCAGCCAACAGCCCTCTGGGGCCAACGTCCTGACTTTC. Translation gives CASSQQPSGANVLTF.

The chain is built from TRBV6-4 and TRBJ2-7; 10 bases map to TRBD2. Germline CDR1 and CDR2: MRHNA and SNTAGT. CDR3 length equals 16 residues. The V and J ends lost 7 bases and 5 bases, in that order; junction bases with no gene match: 14. CDR3: CASIGAGGRYFDEQYV. CDR3 DNA sequence: TGTGCCAGCATCGGAGCGGGGGGGCGATACTTTGACGAGCAGTACGTC.

The rearrangement joins TRBV7-2 to TRBJ2-3, with D perhaps given as TRBD1 or TRBD2 (5 bases each). Germline-derived CDR1 and CDR2 are SGHTA and FQGNSA. The ends were cut back, 8 bases at V and 0 bases at J, with 15 bases in the middle. The CDR3 consists of 15 residues. The CDR3 DNA sequence: TGTGCCAGCCAGTCGGGGCGGACTAGCACAGATACGCAGTATTTT. It is translated as CASQSGRTSTDTQYF.

The chain combines TRBV15 with TRBJ1-5, with a weak D call TRBD1 (6 bases). Germline CDR1 is LNHNV and CDR2 is YYDKDF (reference sequence). Trimming cost V 4 bases and J 7 bases, with 17 bases left between them. This CDR3 region has 15 residues. The CDR3 region has the DNA TGTGCCACCAGCAAGGAACAGGGTCTCGGGCAGCCCCAGCATTTT. Translated, it gives CATSKEQGLGQPQHF. Based on the CDR3 plus reference TRBV15 and TRBJ1-5, the full variable domain is DAMVIQNPRYQVTQFGKPVTLSCSQTLNHNVMYWYQQKSSQAPKLLFHYYDKDFNNEADTPDNFQSRRPNTSFCFLDIRSPGLGDTAMYLCATSKEQGLGQPQHFGDGTRLSIL.

This clonotype was found a few times. V and J are TRBV5-1 and TRBJ2-3, with unresolved D. Looked up from germline, CDR1 is SGHRS and CDR2 is YFSETQ. The CDR3 has 15 amino acids. Trimming took 0 bases from V and 1 from J, leaving 9 bases between them. The CDR3 DNA is TGCGCCAGCAGCTTGGGTCACTACGGCACAGATACGCAGTATTTT. Its protein is CASSLGHYGTDTQYF.

This clonotype turned up a few times. The rearrangement links TRBV28 to TRBJ2-5, with 11 bases lining up with TRBD2. Germline V gene lookup returns CDR1 MDHEN and CDR2 SYDVKM. The ends lost 6 bases at V and 0 bases at J; junction bases unmatched: 3. CDR3 length equals 15 residues. The CDR3 sequence: CASRPTSGDQETQYF. The CDR3, as DNA: TGTGCCAGCAGACCGACTAGCGGGGACCAAGAGACCCAGTACTTC. The full variable domain, its missing parts supplied by reference TRBV28 and TRBJ2-5, is DVKVTQSSRYLVKRTGEKVFLECVQDMDHENMFWYRQDPGLGLRLIYFSYDVKMKEKGDIPEGYSVSREKKERFSLILESASTNQTSMYLCASRPTSGDQETQYFGPGTRLLVL.

The chain uses TRBV5-1 and TRBJ1-1; D gene uncertain. Trimming left V 3 bases short and J 0 bases short, with 9 bases between. There are 14 residues in the CDR3. Germline V gene sequence: CDR1 SGHRS, CDR2 YFSETQ. For the CDR3, the DNA is TGCGCCAGCAGCTCTGACCGTATGAACACTGAAGCTTTCTTT. Protein product: CASSSDRMNTEAFF. The whole variable domain, remainder taken from reference TRBV5-1 and TRBJ1-1, is KAGVTQTPRYLIKTRGQQVTLSCSPISGHRSVSWYQQTPGQGLQFLFEYFSETQRNKGNFPGRFSGRQFSNSRSEMNVSTLELGDSALYLCASSSDRMNTEAFFGQGTRLTVV.

V and J are TRBV12-3 or TRBV12-4 and TRBJ2-1, with D unresolved. The CDR3 length is 16 residues. Trimming left V 6 bases short and J 12 bases short, with 27 bases between. The CDR3 DNA reads TGTGCCAGCAGCTCGTCTCGGCAGGACCGGATCAGGACGCAGTTCTTC. As protein: CASSSSRQDRIRTQFF.

This clonotype was recorded a few times. V and J are TRBV12-3 or TRBV12-4 and TRBJ2-2, with D perhaps matching TRBD2 (7 bases). The CDR3 covers 17 residues. Trimming shortened V by 0 bases and J by 4 bases, and 15 bases separated the two germline ends. The CDR3 here is CASSLASGGAGTGELFF. The CDR3 DNA reads TGTGCCAGCAGTTTAGCGTCGGGGGGCGCGGGCACCGGGGAGCTGTTTTTT.